These T cell receptor beta chains were read from a single sample in a study of blood T cells in healthy people across ages. One entry per CDR3 protein, called by TCRdb with MiXCR from the 5' RACE reads. The sample shows about 1 million distinct CDR3 sequences, over 35% of them seen only once. The sample consisted of blood. Receptors were obtained from a woman in her sixties or seventies in good health. Each CDR3 is given with its conserved first and last residue. The D gene is left open where the match is weak. Some rows have no size entry. The others give once, few or many, or a class for an expanded clone.

d_gene	v_gene	j_gene	abundance	CDR3nt	CDR3aa
TRBD2	TRBV27	TRBJ2-7	.	TGTGCCAGCAGTCCCTTAGCGGGAGTTCGGTACGAGCAGTACTTC	CASSPLAGVRYEQYF
TRBD2	TRBV3-1	TRBJ2-5	.	TGTGCCAGCAGCCAAGCCTCAGCGGGGTCTTGGTACAATGAGCAGTACTTC	CASSQASAGSWYNEQYF
TRBD2	TRBV12-3/TRBV12-4	TRBJ2-2	few	TGTGCCAGCAGTTTTAGCGGGAGGGCGACCGGGGAGCTGTTTTTT	CASSFSGRATGELFF
.	TRBV20-1	TRBJ2-5	.	TGCAGTGCTAACCCCCGTTCGCCCAAACAGACCCAGTACTTC	CSANPRSPKQTQYF
.	TRBV12-3/TRBV12-4	TRBJ2-7	many	TGTGCCAGCAGCTGGAGTTACGAGCAGTACTTC	CASSWSYEQYF
TRBD1	TRBV20-1	TRBJ1-3	.	TGCAGTGCTAGAGGAGTCGGACAGGGGGCGTTTGGAAACACCATATATTTT	CSARGVGQGAFGNTIYF
.	TRBV29-1	TRBJ1-1	few	TGCAGCGTTGAAGCGAGGGGGATGAACACTGAAGCTTTCTTT	CSVEARGMNTEAFF
.	TRBV10-3	TRBJ2-2	.	TGTGCCATCAGGGACATTGGGCCCGGGGAGCTGTTTTTT	CAIRDIGPGELFF
.	TRBV11-3	TRBJ2-4	.	TGTGCCAGCAGGACGGGGAGGAGAGTGAAAAAGCTAGCCAAAAACATTCAGTACTTC	CASRTGRRVKKLAKNIQYF
.	TRBV20-1	TRBJ2-5	few	TGCAGTGCTAGAGTAGGGGGAGGGTTGTTTGAGACCCAGTACTTC	CSARVGGGLFETQYF
TRBD2	TRBV20-1	TRBJ2-3	.	TGCAGTGCTAGACTAGCGGCGGTAAGGCAGTATTTT	CSARLAAVRQYF
TRBD1	TRBV6-5	TRBJ2-4	.	TGTGCCAGCAGTAAAATCGACAGGGGAGCCAAAAACATTCAGTACTTC	CASSKIDRGAKNIQYF
TRBD1	TRBV20-1	TRBJ2-7	.	TGCAGTGCTAGAACAGGGGGCCTATCCTACGAGCAGTACTTC	CSARTGGLSYEQYF
TRBD1	TRBV9	TRBJ1-2	few	TGTGCCAGCAGTGCCAGGACAGGGACGCGAGATGGCTACACCTTC	CASSARTGTRDGYTF
TRBD1	TRBV18	TRBJ1-1	.	TGTGCCAGCTCACCAAGACAGGGATCCCCGGACACTGAAGCTTTCTTT	CASSPRQGSPDTEAFF
TRBD1	TRBV28	TRBJ1-5	.	TGTGCCAGCAGCTCGACAGGGAGTTTGTATCAGCCCCAGCATTTT	CASSSTGSLYQPQHF
.	TRBV6-1	TRBJ2-1	.	TGTGCCAGCACCCTAAGGGCGGGATGGGACAATGAGCAGTTCTTC	CASTLRAGWDNEQFF
TRBD2	TRBV7-8	TRBJ2-7	.	TGTGCCAGCAGCTTATACGGGGGGGCCCCCAGCGGGAGAAACTCCTACGAGCAGTACTTC	CASSLYGGAPSGRNSYEQYF
TRBD2	TRBV15	TRBJ2-7	few	TGTGCCACCAGCAGAGCTAGCGGGATCTACGAGCAGTACTTC	CATSRASGIYEQYF
TRBD1	TRBV20-1	TRBJ1-2	few	TGCAGTGGCAGGACAGGGTATAACTATGGCTACACCTTC	CSGRTGYNYGYTF
TRBD1	TRBV27	TRBJ2-5	.	TGTGCCAGCAGCTTCGAGAACAGGGGAGCCAAGTACTTC	CASSFENRGAKYF
.	TRBV20-1	TRBJ2-3	few	TGCAGTGCTGATGTGGGAGCTAGGACAGATACGCAGTATTTT	CSADVGARTDTQYF
TRBD1	TRBV6-5	TRBJ1-1	few	TGTGCCAGCACCCCCGATACAGGGGTTGGGACTGAAGCTTTCTTT	CASTPDTGVGTEAFF
.	TRBV11-3	TRBJ2-7	.	TGTGCCAGCAGCTTAGACCTACAGGGAGGCGAGCAGTACTTC	CASSLDLQGGEQYF
.	TRBV4-1	TRBJ2-5	.	TGCGCCAGCAGCCGCGGAGGGAGCGCGGAGACCCAGTACTTC	CASSRGGSAETQYF
.	TRBV18	TRBJ1-1	.	TGTGCCAGCTCACCACCGGGCAGGGTGATCAACACTGAAGCTTTCTTT	CASSPPGRVINTEAFF
.	TRBV6-1	TRBJ2-7	.	TGTGCCAGCAGTGAAGCGGGTGGTAGCTATTACGAGCAGTACTTC	CASSEAGGSYYEQYF
.	TRBV5-1	TRBJ2-3	.	TGCGCCAGCAGCTTGGGACCTACCCGGACAGATACGCAGTATTTT	CASSLGPTRTDTQYF
TRBD1	TRBV7-9	TRBJ2-7	few	TGTGCCAGCAGCTTAGGCCGGGGACAGGGCCTCGGGCAGTACTTC	CASSLGRGQGLGQYF
.	TRBV12-3/TRBV12-4	TRBJ2-7	.	TGTGCCAGCAGTTTGGCCCTGGATGAGCAGTACTTC	CASSLALDEQYF
.	TRBV14	TRBJ1-4	.	TGTGCCAGCAGCCGAGTTCCATCGATCAGCGGTGAAAAACTGTTTTTT	CASSRVPSISGEKLFF
.	TRBV15	TRBJ1-5	.	TGTGCCACCAGCAGAGATCCGGGTGCGGGCAATCAGCCCCAGCATTTT	CATSRDPGAGNQPQHF
.	TRBV7-8	TRBJ2-4	.	TGTGCCAGCAGCCGCAATAGTGGAGGGGGGGGTAAAAACAGTCAGTACTTC	CASSRNSGGGGKNSQYF
TRBD2	TRBV6-5	TRBJ2-7	.	TGTGCCAGCAGTTACGCCCTCCCGGGACTAGCGAGGCCGCCGGTCGAGCAGTACTTC	CASSYALPGLARPPVEQYF
TRBD2	TRBV20-1	TRBJ2-7	.	TGCAGTGCTAGAGAAGCGGGAGGTGGTGAGCAGTACTTC	CSAREAGGGEQYF
TRBD2	TRBV2	TRBJ2-1	few	TGTGCCAGCAGCGTACTAGCGGGCTCCTCCTACAATGAGCAGTTCTTC	CASSVLAGSSYNEQFF
.	TRBV3-1	TRBJ2-1	.	TGTGCCAACAGCCAAGGTGTGGGCTACAATGAGCAGTTCTTC	CANSQGVGYNEQFF
.	TRBV3-1	TRBJ1-1	.	TGTGCCAGCAGCCAAGAGGGGACGGGGAACACTGAAGCTTTCTTT	CASSQEGTGNTEAFF
TRBD1	TRBV12-3/TRBV12-4	TRBJ2-5	few	TGTGCCAGCAGTACGGACAGGAAAAAAGAGACCCAGTACTTC	CASSTDRKKETQYF
.	TRBV7-2	TRBJ2-6	.	TGTGCCAGCAGCTTCAAGGGATCCAGGGGGGCCAACGTCCTGACTTTC	CASSFKGSRGANVLTF
.	TRBV27	TRBJ2-7	.	TGTGCCAGCAAGGAGTATTTCTCCGGGGAGGCTGAGCAGTACTTC	CASKEYFSGEAEQYF
.	TRBV29-1	TRBJ2-3	.	TGCAGCGTTGAGGGGGATCAGTTTAGCACAGATACGCAGTATTTT	CSVEGDQFSTDTQYF
TRBD2	TRBV4-1	TRBJ2-2	.	TGCGCCAGCAGCCAAGATGGGCTAGCGGGAGAAACCGGGGAGCTGTTTTTT	CASSQDGLAGETGELFF
.	TRBV29-1	TRBJ2-5	once	TGCAGCGTTCTGTCGGGAGCGGAGACCCAGTACTTC	CSVLSGAETQYF
.	TRBV28	TRBJ2-5	.	TGTGCCAGCAGTTTTACAGGCCCCCAGCAAGGGAGCGAGACCCAGTACTTC	CASSFTGPQQGSETQYF
TRBD1	TRBV5-1	TRBJ2-7	many	TGCGCCAGCAGCTTGGAAGGGACAGGGCGTACTAACGAGCAGTACTTC	CASSLEGTGRTNEQYF
.	TRBV30	TRBJ2-1	.	TGTGCCTGGAGTGGGGGGGCTGGGCAGTTCTTC	CAWSGGAGQFF
.	TRBV12-3/TRBV12-4	TRBJ2-5	.	TGTGCCAGCAGTTTAGTGGGAGCGGCGGAAGAGACCCAGTACTTC	CASSLVGAAEETQYF
.	TRBV6-5	TRBJ1-4	few	TGTGCCAGCAGTTACTCGCAACTTGAAAAACTGTTTTTT	CASSYSQLEKLFF
.	TRBV29-1	TRBJ2-6	.	TGCAGCGTGAGCGAGTCTGGGGCCAACGTCCTGACTTTC	CSVSESGANVLTF
.	TRBV5-1	TRBJ1-1	once	TGCGCCAGCATCTTGGGGGACACTGAAGCTTTCTTT	CASILGDTEAFF
TRBD1	TRBV29-1	TRBJ1-3	.	TGCAGCGGAGGGGGCACAGGGCCTGGAAACACCATATATTTT	CSGGGTGPGNTIYF
.	TRBV6-2/TRBV6-3	TRBJ2-5	few	TGTGCCCTTGGAGGGCTAGCAAGGTTTGAGACCCAGTACTTC	CALGGLARFETQYF
.	TRBV4-2	TRBJ1-1	.	TGTGCCAGCAGCCAAAACGACTGGACTGAAGCTTTCTTT	CASSQNDWTEAFF